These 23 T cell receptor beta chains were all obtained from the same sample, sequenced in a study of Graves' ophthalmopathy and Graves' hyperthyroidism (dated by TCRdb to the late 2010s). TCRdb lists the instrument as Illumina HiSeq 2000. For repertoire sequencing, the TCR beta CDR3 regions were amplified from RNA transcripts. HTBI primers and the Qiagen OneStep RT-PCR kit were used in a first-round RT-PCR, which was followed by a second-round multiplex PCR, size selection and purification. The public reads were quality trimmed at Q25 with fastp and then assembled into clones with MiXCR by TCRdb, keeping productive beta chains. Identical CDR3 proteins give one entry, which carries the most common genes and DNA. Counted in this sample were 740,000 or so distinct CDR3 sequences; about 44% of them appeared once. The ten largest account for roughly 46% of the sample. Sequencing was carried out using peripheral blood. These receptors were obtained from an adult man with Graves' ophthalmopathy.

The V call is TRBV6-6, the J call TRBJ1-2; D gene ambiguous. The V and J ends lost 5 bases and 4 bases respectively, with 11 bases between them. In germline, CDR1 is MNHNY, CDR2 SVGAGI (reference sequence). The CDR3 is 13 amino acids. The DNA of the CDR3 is TGTGCCAGCAGTACGTGGGAGTCCTATGGCTACACCTTC. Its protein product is CASSTWESYGYTF.

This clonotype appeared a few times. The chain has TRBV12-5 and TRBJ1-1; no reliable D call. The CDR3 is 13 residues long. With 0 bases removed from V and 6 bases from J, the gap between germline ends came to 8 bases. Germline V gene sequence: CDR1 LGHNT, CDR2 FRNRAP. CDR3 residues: CASGLVRCPEAFF. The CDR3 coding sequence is TGTGCTAGTGGTTTGGTACGTTGCCCTGAAGCTTTCTTT.

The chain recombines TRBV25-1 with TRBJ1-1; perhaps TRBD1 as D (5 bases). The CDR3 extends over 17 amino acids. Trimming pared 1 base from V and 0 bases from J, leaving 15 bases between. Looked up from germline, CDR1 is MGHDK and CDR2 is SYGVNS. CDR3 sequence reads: CASSELGGGPVNTEAFF. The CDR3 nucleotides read TGTGCCAGCAGTGAATTGGGGGGAGGTCCCGTGAACACTGAAGCTTTCTTT. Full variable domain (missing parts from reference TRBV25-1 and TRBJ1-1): EADIYQTPRYLVIGTGKKITLECSQTMGHDKMYWYQQDPGMELHLIHYSYGVNSTEKGDLSSESTVSRIRTEHFPLTLESARPSHTSQYLCASSELGGGPVNTEAFFGQGTRLTVV.

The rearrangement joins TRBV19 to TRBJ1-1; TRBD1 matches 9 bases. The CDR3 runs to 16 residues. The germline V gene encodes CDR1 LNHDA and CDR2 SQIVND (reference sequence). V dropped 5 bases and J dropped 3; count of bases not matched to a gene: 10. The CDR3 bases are TGTGCCAGTAGTTACTTAAACAGGGGGCGCGACACTGAAGCTTTCTTT. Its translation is CASSYLNRGRDTEAFF.

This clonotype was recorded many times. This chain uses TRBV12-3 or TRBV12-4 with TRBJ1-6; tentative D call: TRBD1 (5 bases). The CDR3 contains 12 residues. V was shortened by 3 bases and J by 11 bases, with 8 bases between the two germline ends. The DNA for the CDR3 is TGTGCCAGCAGTTTGTCGGGACCACCCCTCCACTTT. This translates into CASSLSGPPLHF.

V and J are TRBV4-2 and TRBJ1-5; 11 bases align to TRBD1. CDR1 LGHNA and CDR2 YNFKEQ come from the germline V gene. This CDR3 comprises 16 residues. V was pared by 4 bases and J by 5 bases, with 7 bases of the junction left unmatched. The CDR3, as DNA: TGTGCCAGCAGCCGCTGGACAGGGGGCGCATATCAGCCCCAGCATTTT. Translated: CASSRWTGGAYQPQHF.

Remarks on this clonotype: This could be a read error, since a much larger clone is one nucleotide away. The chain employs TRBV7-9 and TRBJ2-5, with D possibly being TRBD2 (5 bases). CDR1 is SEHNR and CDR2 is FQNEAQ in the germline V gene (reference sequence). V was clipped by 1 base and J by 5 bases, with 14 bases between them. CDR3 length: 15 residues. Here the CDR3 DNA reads TGTGCCAGCAGCTTAGAGGAGTTTGGCGGGGAGACCCAGTACTTC. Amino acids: CASSLEEFGGETQYF.

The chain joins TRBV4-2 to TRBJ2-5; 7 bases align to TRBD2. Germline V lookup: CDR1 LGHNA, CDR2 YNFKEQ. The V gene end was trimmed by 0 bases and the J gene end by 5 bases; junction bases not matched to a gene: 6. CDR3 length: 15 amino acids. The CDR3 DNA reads TGTGCCAGCAGCCAAGATCTTGGGGGGGGGGAGACCCAGTACTTC. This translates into CASSQDLGGGETQYF.

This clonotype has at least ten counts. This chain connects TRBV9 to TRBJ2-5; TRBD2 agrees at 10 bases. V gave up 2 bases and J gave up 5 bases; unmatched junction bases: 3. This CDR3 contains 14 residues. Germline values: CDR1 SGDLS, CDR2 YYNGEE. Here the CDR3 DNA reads TGTGCCAGCAGCGTGGGACTAGCGTCGGAGACCCAGTACTTC. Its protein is CASSVGLASETQYF.

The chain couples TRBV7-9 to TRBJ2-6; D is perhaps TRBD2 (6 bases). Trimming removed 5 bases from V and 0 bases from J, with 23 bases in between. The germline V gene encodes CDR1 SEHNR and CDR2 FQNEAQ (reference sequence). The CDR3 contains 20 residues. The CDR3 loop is CASSRPSGSGASSGANVLTF. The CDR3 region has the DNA TGTGCCAGCAGCCGTCCGTCGGGTAGCGGAGCTAGCTCTGGGGCCAACGTCCTGACTTTC.

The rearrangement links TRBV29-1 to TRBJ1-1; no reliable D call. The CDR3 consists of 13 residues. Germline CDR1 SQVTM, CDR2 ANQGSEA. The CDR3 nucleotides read TGCAGTTTGTGGAAGGGAGGGCCAACTGAAGCTTTCTTT. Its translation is CSLWKGGPTEAFF.

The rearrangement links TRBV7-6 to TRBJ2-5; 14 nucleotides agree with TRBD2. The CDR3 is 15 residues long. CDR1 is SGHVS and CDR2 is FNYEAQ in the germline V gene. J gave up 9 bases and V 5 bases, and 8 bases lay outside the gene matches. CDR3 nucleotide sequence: TGTGCCAGCAGCCAACGGACTAGCGGGGGGAAGTCCCAGTACTTC. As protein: CASSQRTSGGKSQYF.

CDR3 in amino acids: CATSKSRGRNQPQHF. The CDR3 DNA sequence: TGTGCCACCAGCAAATCAAGGGGACGCAATCAGCCCCAGCATTTT. This chain connects TRBV24-1 to TRBJ1-5; weak D call: TRBD1 (5 bases). Trimming removed 7 bases at V and 2 bases at J, with 14 bases between. The CDR3 has 15 amino acids. Germline CDR1 and CDR2: KGHDR and SFDVKD.

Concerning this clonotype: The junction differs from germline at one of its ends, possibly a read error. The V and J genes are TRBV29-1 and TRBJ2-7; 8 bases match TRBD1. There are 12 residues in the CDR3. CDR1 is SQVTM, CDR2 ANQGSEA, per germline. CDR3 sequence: CSATGGQDEQHF. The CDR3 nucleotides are TGCAGCGCAACCGGGGGACAGGACGAGCAGCACTTC.

In nucleotides, the CDR3 is TGTGCCAGCAGACCCATGGGGAACACTGAAGCTTTCTTT. Amino acid sequence: CASRPMGNTEAFF. The gene calls are TRBV10-3 and TRBJ1-1; D remains unclear. From germline, CDR1 is ENHRY and CDR2 SYGVKD. The CDR3 spans 13 residues. V shed 10 bases and J shed 1 base, with 13 bases lying between them.

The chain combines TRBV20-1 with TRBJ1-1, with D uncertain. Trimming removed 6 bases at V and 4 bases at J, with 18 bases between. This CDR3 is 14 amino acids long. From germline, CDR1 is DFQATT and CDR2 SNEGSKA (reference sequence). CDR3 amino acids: CSATTGVGATEAFF. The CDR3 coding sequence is TGCAGTGCGACCACCGGGGTAGGCGCCACTGAAGCTTTCTTT.

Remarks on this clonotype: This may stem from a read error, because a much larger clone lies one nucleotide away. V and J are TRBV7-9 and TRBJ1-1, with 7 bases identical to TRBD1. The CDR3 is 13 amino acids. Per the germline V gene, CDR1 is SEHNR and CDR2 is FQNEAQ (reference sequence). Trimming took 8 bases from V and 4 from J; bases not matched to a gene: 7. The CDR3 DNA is TGTGCCAGCTGCGCCGGACAGGTCACTGAAGCTTTCTTT. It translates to CASCAGQVTEAFF.

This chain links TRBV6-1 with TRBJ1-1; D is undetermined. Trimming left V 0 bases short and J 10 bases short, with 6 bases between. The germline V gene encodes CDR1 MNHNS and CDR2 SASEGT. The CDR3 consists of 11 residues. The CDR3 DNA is TGTGCCAGCAGTGAAGCGGAGGGAGCTTTCTTT. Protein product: CASSEAEGAFF.

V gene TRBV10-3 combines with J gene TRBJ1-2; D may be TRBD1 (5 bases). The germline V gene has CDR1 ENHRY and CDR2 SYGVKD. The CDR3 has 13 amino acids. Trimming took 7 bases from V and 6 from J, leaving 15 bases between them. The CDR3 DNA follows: TGTGCCATCAAGGACACCGGGGAGGATGGCTACACCTTC. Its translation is CAIKDTGEDGYTF.

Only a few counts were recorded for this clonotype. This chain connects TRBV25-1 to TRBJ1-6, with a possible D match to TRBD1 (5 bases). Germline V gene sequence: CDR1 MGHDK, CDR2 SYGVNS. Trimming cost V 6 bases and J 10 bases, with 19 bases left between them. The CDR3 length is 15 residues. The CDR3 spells CASSVAGRADSPLHF. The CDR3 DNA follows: TGTGCCAGCAGCGTTGCCGGCAGGGCCGACTCACCCCTCCACTTT. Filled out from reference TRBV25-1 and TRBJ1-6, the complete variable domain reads EADIYQTPRYLVIGTGKKITLECSQTMGHDKMYWYQQDPGMELHLIHYSYGVNSTEKGDLSSESTVSRIRTEHFPLTLESARPSHTSQYLCASSVAGRADSPLHFGNGTRLTVT.

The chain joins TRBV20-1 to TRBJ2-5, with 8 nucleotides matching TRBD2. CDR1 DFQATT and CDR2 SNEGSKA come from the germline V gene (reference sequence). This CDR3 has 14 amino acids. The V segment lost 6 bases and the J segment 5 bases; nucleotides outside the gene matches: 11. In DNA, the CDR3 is TGCAGTGCAACCGGGACTAGTGCATCGGAGACCCAGTACTTC. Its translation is CSATGTSASETQYF.

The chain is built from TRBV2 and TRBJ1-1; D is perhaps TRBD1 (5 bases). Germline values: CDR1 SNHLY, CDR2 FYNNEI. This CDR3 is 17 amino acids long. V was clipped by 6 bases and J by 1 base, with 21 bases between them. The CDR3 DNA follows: TGTGCCAGCAGCCCTTGGCAGGCGATTCAGGGGAACACTGAAGCTTTCTTT. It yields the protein CASSPWQAIQGNTEAFF.

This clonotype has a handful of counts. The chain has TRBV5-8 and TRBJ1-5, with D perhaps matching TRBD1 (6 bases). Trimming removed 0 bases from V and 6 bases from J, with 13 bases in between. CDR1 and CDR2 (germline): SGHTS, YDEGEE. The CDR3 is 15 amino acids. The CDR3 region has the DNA TGTGCCAGCAGCTTGGGAGGGGGGGAAGTTCAGCCCCAGCATTTT. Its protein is CASSLGGGEVQPQHF.